This T cell receptor beta chain originates from a study of T cells in Graves' hyperthyroidism and ophthalmopathy. Ten or more counts support this clonotype. The PBMCs studied were ones that came from 10 ml fresh peripheral blood. Germline lookup yields CDR1 MDHEN and CDR2 SYDVKM. This CDR3 has 16 amino acids. The V gene end was trimmed by 4 bases and the J gene end by 6 bases; junction bases not matched to a gene: 14. The source material, RNA transcripts, was used to amplify TCR beta CDR3 regions. First-round RT-PCR targeting the TCR CDR3 was performed with the HTBI primer set. TCRdb itself ran the multiplex PCR reads through MiXCR, one entry per CDR3 protein. The profile shows about 740,000 distinct CDR3 sequences, roughly 15% of them singletons.

The sample consisted of blood. The genes are TRBV28 and TRBJ1-1; 7 bases are shared with TRBD1. The TCR originated in a woman under 30 with Graves' hyperthyroidism. CDR3 amino acids: CASSSNLGGTNPEAFF. The CDR3 coding sequence is TGTGCCAGCAGTTCGAATCTAGGGGGCACGAATCCTGAAGCTTTCTTT.